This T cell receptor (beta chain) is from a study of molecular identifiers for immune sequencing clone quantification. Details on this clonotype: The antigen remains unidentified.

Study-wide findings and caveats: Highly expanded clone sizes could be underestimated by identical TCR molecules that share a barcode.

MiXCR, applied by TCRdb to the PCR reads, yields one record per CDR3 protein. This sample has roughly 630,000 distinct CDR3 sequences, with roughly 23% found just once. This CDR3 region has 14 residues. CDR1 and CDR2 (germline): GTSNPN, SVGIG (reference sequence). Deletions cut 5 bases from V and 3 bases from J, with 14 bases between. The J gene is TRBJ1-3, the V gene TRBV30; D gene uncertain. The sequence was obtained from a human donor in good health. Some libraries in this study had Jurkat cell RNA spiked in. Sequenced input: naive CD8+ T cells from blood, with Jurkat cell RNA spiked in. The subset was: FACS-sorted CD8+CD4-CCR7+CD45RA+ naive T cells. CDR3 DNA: TGTGCCTGGGCCATCGAGGACCTTGGAAACACCATATATTTT. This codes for CAWAIEDLGNTIYF.